These 22 T cell receptor beta chains were sequenced from one sample in a study of cytomegalovirus exposure and HLA in healthy donors. PCR employed 60 Vbeta and 13 Jbeta primers. Data came from immunoSEQ multiplex PCR; TCRdb stores just in-frame clones and leaves some out. The sample has approximately 87,000 clones, 81% seen once; the top ten hold approximately 4%. The sequenced sample consisted of PBMCs. The receptor source for this set is a woman between 70 and 85 years old in good health and CMV-seropositive.

This chain connects TRBV7-2 to TRBJ2-1, with D possibly TRBD1 on 6 matching bases. With 3 bases removed from V and 2 bases from J, the gap between germline ends came to 11 bases. Per the germline V gene, CDR1 is SGHTA and CDR2 is FQGNSA. The CDR3 is 15 amino acids. CDR3 bases: TGTGCCAGCAGCTTCGACAGGTGGCCCTACAATGAGCAGTTCTTC. It translates to CASSFDRWPYNEQFF.

The chain carries TRBV4-2 and TRBJ2-1; TRBD2 aligns across 7 bases. The CDR3 extends over 16 amino acids. Germline V lookup: CDR1 LGHNA, CDR2 YNFKEQ. V was pared by 0 bases and J by 3 bases, with 5 bases of the junction left unmatched. In nucleotides, the CDR3 is TGTGCCAGCAGCCAAGAAACTAGCGCGATCTACAATGAGCAGTTCTTC. It specifies CASSQETSAIYNEQFF.

The chain has TRBV7-9 and TRBJ2-7, with D possibly matching TRBD1 (5 bases). In germline, CDR1 is SEHNR, CDR2 FQNEAQ (reference sequence). This CDR3 contains 14 residues. V was trimmed by 4 bases and J by 2 bases, leaving 12 bases between them. CDR3 sequence reads: CASSSDRIPYEQYF. The CDR3 DNA is TGTGCCAGCAGCTCAGACAGAATTCCCTACGAGCAGTACTTC.

The genes are TRBV5-1 and TRBJ2-3, with TRBD1 identical over 12 bases. The CDR3 consists of 19 residues. Germline-derived CDR1 and CDR2 are SGHRS and YFSETQ. The V gene end was trimmed by 4 bases and the J gene end by 3 bases; junction bases not matched to a gene: 15. CDR3 DNA sequence: TGCGCCAGCAGCCGTCGGGGACAGGGGGCTTCCACGGGGACAGATACGCAGTATTTT. Protein product: CASSRRGQGASTGTDTQYF.

The gene calls are TRBV6-1 and TRBJ2-7, with D unclear. Trimming shortened V by 0 bases and J by 2 bases, and 5 bases separated the two germline ends. This CDR3 comprises 13 residues. In germline, CDR1 is MNHNS, CDR2 SASEGT. The CDR3 loop reads CASSEAGTYEQYF. CDR3 DNA: TGTGCCAGCAGTGAAGCGGGCACCTACGAGCAGTACTTC.

V and J are TRBV7-9 and TRBJ2-1, with a weak D call TRBD2 (6 bases). Looked up from germline, CDR1 is SEHNR and CDR2 is FQNEAQ (reference sequence). This CDR3 contains 18 residues. Trimming removed 3 bases from V and 5 bases from J, with 23 bases in between. The CDR3 reads CASSFPNDGTPMDNEQFF. The CDR3 DNA sequence: TGTGCCAGCAGCTTCCCCAACGACGGGACTCCCATGGACAATGAGCAGTTCTTC. Variable domain in full (rest from reference TRBV7-9 and TRBJ2-1): DTGVSQNPRHKITKRGQNVTFRCDPISEHNRLYWYRQTLGQGPEFLTYFQNEAQLEKSRLLSDRFSAERPKGSFSTLEIQRTEQGDSAMYLCASSFPNDGTPMDNEQFFGPGTRLTVL.

This rearrangement joins TRBV28 to TRBJ2-3; a weak D match, TRBD1 (5 bases). This CDR3 has 17 residues. The ends were cut back, 1 base at V and 2 bases at J, with 16 bases in the middle. The V gene's germline CDR1 is MDHEN and CDR2 SYDVKM. CDR3 protein: CASSLSSRQSYTDTQYF. The CDR3 bases are TGTGCCAGCAGTTTATCCTCCCGACAGTCGTACACAGATACGCAGTATTTT.

This chain uses TRBV29-1 with TRBJ1-5, with a weak D call TRBD1 (5 bases). Trimming pared 7 bases from V and 0 bases from J, leaving 13 bases between. The CDR3 sequence is 14 residues long. Germline loops: CDR1 SQVTM, CDR2 ANQGSEA. The CDR3 DNA sequence: TGCAGCGCCGGATCGGGGGGTAGCAATCAGCCCCAGCATTTT. It yields the protein CSAGSGGSNQPQHF.

In this sample, this clone turned up a few times. The DNA of the CDR3 is TGTGCCAGCAGCCTGAGAGGGGCCAAAAACATTCAGTACTTC. Translation gives CASSLRGAKNIQYF. J is TRBJ2-4 and V is TRBV7-2; D might be TRBD2 (5 bases). The CDR3 consists of 14 residues. V was trimmed by 5 bases and J by 1 base, leaving 9 bases between them. CDR1 SGHTA and CDR2 FQGNSA come from the germline V gene.

The CDR3 reads CASSSIGGGGREKLFF. The DNA for the CDR3 is TGTGCCAGCAGCTCAATCGGCGGGGGAGGAAGGGAAAAACTGTTTTTT. The chain is built from TRBV7-9 and TRBJ1-4, with D possibly matching TRBD1 (5 bases). With 4 bases removed from V and 8 bases from J, the gap between germline ends came to 20 bases. This CDR3 contains 16 residues. In germline, CDR1 is SEHNR, CDR2 FQNEAQ (reference sequence).

The chain carries TRBV29-1 and TRBJ2-1; a possible D gene is TRBD1 (6 bases). The CDR3 covers 13 residues. The V gene lost 7 bases and the J gene lost 6 bases, with 16 bases spanning the gap. CDR1 is SQVTM and CDR2 is ANQGSEA in the germline V gene. Here the CDR3 DNA reads TGCAGCGCCGATAAGGACAGCCTCAATGAGCAGTTCTTC. Translated, it gives CSADKDSLNEQFF.

This clone was picked up one time. V usage is TRBV6-6 and J usage is TRBJ2-5; weak D call: TRBD2 (6 bases). Germline lookup yields CDR1 MNHNY and CDR2 SVGAGI (reference sequence). The CDR3 consists of 13 residues. Trimming pared 6 bases from V and 6 bases from J, leaving 14 bases between. The CDR3 reads CASRLLGGQTQYF. In DNA form, the CDR3 reads TGTGCCAGCAGACTACTGGGGGGACAGACCCAGTACTTC.

The chain has TRBV18 and TRBJ2-1; TRBD2 matches 11 bases. The CDR3 has 15 residues. Unmatched junction bases numbered 0, after V lost 1 base and J lost 4 bases. Germline loops: CDR1 KGHSH, CDR2 LQKENI. The CDR3 coding sequence is TGTGCCAGCTCACCACGACTAGCGGGATACAATGAGCAGTTCTTC. This codes for CASSPRLAGYNEQFF.

The V gene is TRBV4-3, the J gene TRBJ2-1, with 9 positions matching TRBD2. In germline, CDR1 is LGHNA, CDR2 YSLEER. The CDR3 contains 16 residues. V shed 1 base and J 2 bases; nucleotides not matched to a gene: 3. CDR3 coding DNA: TGCGCCAGCAGCCAAGTTAGCGGGAGAACCTACAATGAGCAGTTCTTC. Translating gives CASSQVSGRTYNEQFF.

As DNA, the CDR3 is TGTGCCAGCATTCGAACTCGGGACACCTACGAGCAGTACTTC. It is translated as CASIRTRDTYEQYF. The rearrangement uses TRBV2 and TRBJ2-5, with D possibly TRBD1 on 6 matching bases. The J call may not be correct, given that the DNA end is closer to TRBJ2-7. The CDR3 consists of 14 residues. The germline V gene has CDR1 SNHLY and CDR2 FYNNEI.

The chain employs TRBV27 and TRBJ2-3; D gene ambiguous. V was clipped by 3 bases and J by 3 bases, with 4 bases between them. Germline CDR1 is MNHEY and CDR2 is SMNVEV (reference sequence). This CDR3 comprises 12 residues. CDR3 residues: CASSFRTDTQYF. The CDR3 coding sequence is TGTGCCAGCAGTTTTCGGACAGATACGCAGTATTTT.

This chain uses TRBV5-1 with TRBJ2-5; 7 bases fit TRBD2. The end of the DNA is better explained by TRBJ2-7, so the J call may be wrong. Germline CDR1 is SGHRS and CDR2 is YFSETQ. The CDR3 extends over 15 amino acids. The CDR3 loop reads CASSLVIAGAYEQYF. The CDR3 region has the DNA TGCGCCAGCAGCTTGGTTATTGCGGGGGCCTACGAGCAGTACTTC.

V usage is TRBV6-6 and J usage is TRBJ2-7; 9 bases map to TRBD1. With V trimmed by 5 bases and J by 2 bases, 4 bases remained unmatched. CDR1 MNHNY and CDR2 SVGAGI come from the germline V gene (reference sequence). This CDR3 spans 14 amino acids. CDR3 loop: CASSTTGGTYEQYF. For the CDR3, the DNA is TGTGCCAGCAGTACGACAGGGGGAACCTACGAGCAGTACTTC.

This chain connects TRBV7-9 to TRBJ2-6; D is perhaps TRBD2 (5 bases). The V gene lost 5 bases and the J gene lost 2 bases, with 19 bases spanning the gap. Germline loops: CDR1 SEHNR, CDR2 FQNEAQ (reference sequence). There are 18 residues in the CDR3. CDR3 residues: CASSPRLVVGAGANVLTF. DNA for the CDR3: TGTGCCAGCAGCCCTCGCTTAGTGGTGGGAGCTGGGGCCAACGTCCTGACTTTC.

The chain has TRBV6-1 and TRBJ1-5; D gene unclear. V lost 3 bases to trimming and J lost 8 bases, with 20 bases between them. This CDR3 region has 16 residues. The germline V gene encodes CDR1 MNHNS and CDR2 SASEGT. This CDR3 is CASSDASGLEGKPQHF. CDR3 nucleotides: TGTGCCAGCAGTGACGCCTCGGGGTTGGAGGGCAAGCCCCAGCATTTT.

The chain joins TRBV7-2 to TRBJ2-7, with TRBD1 matching 8 bases. CDR1 is SGHTA and CDR2 is FQGNSA in the germline V gene. The V and J ends lost 4 bases and 9 bases, in that order; junction bases with no gene match: 14. This CDR3 contains 15 residues. CDR3 DNA sequence: TGTGCCAGCAGCTCTTGGGGGACAGGTAATGTGGTGCAGTACTTC. Translation gives CASSSWGTGNVVQYF.

A few counts support this clone. V and J are TRBV15 and TRBJ2-4, with 12 bases aligning to TRBD2. The V and J ends lost 0 bases and 6 bases, in that order; junction bases with no gene match: 3. Germline V gives CDR1 LNHNV, CDR2 YYDKDF (reference sequence). This CDR3 is 16 amino acids long. The CDR3 reads CATSRDWTSGVNIQYF. The CDR3 DNA follows: TGTGCCACCAGCAGAGACTGGACTAGCGGGGTAAACATTCAGTACTTC.